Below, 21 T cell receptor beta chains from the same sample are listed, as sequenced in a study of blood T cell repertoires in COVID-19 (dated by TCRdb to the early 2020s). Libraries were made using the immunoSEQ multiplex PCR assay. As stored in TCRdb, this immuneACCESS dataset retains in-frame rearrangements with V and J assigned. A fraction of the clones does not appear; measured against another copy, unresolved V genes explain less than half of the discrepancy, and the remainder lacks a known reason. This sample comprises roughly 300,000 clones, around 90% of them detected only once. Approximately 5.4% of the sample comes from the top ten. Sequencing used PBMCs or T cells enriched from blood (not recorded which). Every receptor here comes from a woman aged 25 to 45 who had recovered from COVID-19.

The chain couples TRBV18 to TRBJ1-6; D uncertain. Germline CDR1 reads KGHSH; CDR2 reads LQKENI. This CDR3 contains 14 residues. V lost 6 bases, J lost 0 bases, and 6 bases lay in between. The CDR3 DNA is TGTGCCAGCTCGGGGAGCTCCTATAATTCACCCCTCCACTTT. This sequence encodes CASSGSSYNSPLHF.

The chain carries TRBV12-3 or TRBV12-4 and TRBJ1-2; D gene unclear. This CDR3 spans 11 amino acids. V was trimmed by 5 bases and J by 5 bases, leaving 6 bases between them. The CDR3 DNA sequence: TGTGCCAGCAGTGGCTCTTATGGCTACACCTTC. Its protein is CASSGSYGYTF.

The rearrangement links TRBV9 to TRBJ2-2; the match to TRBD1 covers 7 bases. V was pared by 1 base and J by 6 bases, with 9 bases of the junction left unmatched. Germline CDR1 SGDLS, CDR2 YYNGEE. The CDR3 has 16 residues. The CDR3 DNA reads TGTGCCAGCAGCGTATTCGGGACAGTGGCAGCCGGGGAGCTGTTTTTT. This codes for CASSVFGTVAAGELFF.

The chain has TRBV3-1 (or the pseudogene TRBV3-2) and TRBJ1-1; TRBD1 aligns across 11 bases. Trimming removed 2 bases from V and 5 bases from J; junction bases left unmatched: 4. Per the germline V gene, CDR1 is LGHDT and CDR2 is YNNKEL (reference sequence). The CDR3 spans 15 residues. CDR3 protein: CASSQRGQGETEAFF. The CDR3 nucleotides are TGTGCCAGCAGCCAACGGGGACAGGGGGAAACTGAAGCTTTCTTT.

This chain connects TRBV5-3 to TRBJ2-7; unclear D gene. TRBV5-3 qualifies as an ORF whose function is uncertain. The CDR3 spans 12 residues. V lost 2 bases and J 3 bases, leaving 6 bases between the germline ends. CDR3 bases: TGTGCCAGAAGCTTCCCCTTCTACGAGCAGTACTTC. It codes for CARSFPFYEQYF.

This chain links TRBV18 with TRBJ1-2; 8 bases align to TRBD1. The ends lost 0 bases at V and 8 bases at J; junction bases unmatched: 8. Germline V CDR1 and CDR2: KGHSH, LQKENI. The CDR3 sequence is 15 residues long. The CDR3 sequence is CASSPPSQGAGGYTF. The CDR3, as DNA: TGTGCCAGCTCACCACCAAGTCAGGGGGCCGGGGGCTACACCTTC.

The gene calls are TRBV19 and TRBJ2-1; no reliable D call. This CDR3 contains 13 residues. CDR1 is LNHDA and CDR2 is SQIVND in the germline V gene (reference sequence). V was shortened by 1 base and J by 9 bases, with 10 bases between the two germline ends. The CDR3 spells CASSIALPGEQFF. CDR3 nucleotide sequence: TGTGCCAGTAGTATAGCCCTCCCGGGTGAGCAGTTCTTC.

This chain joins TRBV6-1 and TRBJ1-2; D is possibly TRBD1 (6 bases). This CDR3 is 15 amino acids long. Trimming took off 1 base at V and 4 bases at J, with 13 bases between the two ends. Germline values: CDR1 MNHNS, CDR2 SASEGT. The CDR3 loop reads CASSEDWRGGYGYTF. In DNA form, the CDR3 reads TGTGCCAGCAGTGAAGACTGGAGAGGGGGCTATGGCTACACCTTC.

CDR3 amino acids: CASSLVGTGASNEKLFF. The CDR3, as DNA: TGTGCCAGCAGCTTGGTGGGGACAGGGGCTAGTAATGAAAAACTGTTTTTT. The chain recombines TRBV5-4 with TRBJ1-4, with 10 bases matching TRBD1. Germline lookup yields CDR1 SGHNT and CDR2 YYREEE (reference sequence). The CDR3 contains 17 residues. Trimming cost V 0 bases and J 4 bases; bases outside gene matches: 6.

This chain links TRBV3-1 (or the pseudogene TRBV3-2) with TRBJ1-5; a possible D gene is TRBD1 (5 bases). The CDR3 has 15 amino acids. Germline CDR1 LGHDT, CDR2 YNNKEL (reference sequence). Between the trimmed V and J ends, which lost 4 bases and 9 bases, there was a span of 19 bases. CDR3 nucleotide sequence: TGTGCCAGCAGCCTCCAACTCGACAGTTCCTGGCCCCAGCATTTT. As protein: CASSLQLDSSWPQHF.

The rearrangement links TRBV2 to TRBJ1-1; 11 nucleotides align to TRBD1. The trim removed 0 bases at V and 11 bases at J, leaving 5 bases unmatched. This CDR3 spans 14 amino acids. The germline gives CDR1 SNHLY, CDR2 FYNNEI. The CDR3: CASSEARTGGDAFF. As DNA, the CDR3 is TGTGCCAGCAGTGAAGCGCGGACAGGGGGCGATGCTTTCTTT.

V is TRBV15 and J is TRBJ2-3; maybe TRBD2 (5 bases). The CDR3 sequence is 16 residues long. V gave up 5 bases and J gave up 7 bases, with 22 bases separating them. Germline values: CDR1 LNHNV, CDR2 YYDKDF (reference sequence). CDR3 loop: CATSSRLSSAANTQYF. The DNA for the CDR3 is TGTGCCACCAGCTCTAGACTGAGTAGCGCCGCTAATACGCAGTATTTT. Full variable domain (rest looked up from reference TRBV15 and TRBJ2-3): DAMVIQNPRYQVTQFGKPVTLSCSQTLNHNVMYWYQQKSSQAPKLLFHYYDKDFNNEADTPDNFQSRRPNTSFCFLDIRSPGLGDTAMYLCATSSRLSSAANTQYFGPGTRLTVL.

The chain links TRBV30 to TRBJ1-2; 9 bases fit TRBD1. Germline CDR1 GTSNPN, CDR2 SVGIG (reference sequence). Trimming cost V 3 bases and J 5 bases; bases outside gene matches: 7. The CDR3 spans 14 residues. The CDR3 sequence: CAWRRIQGAYGYTF. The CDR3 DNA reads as TGTGCCTGGAGGAGGATACAGGGGGCTTATGGCTACACCTTC. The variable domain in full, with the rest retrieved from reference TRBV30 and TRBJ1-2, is SQTIHQWPATLVQPVGSPLSLECTVEGTSNPNLYWYRQAAGRGLQLLFYSVGIGQISSEVPQNLSASRPQDRQFILSSKKLLLSDSGFYLCAWRRIQGAYGYTFGSGTRLTVV.

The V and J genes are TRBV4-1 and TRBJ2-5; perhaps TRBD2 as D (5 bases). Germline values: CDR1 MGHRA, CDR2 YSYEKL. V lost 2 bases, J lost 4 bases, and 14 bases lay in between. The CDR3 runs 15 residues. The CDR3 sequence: CASSQLSGFPETQYF. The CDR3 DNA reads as TGCGCCAGCAGCCAACTAAGCGGATTCCCAGAGACCCAGTACTTC.

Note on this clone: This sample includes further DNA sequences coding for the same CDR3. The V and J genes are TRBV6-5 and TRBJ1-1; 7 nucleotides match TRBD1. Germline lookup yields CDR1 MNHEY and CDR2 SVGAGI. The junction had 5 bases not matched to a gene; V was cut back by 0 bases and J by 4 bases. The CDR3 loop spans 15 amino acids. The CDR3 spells CASSYSGQGGTEAFF. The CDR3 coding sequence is TGTGCCAGCAGTTACTCTGGCCAGGGGGGCACTGAAGCTTTCTTT.

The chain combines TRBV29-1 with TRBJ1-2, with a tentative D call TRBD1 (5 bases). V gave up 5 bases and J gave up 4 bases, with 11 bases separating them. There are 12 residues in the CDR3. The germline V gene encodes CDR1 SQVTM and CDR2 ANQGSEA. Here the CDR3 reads CSVFDSLYGYTF. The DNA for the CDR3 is TGCAGCGTTTTCGACAGCCTCTATGGCTACACCTTC. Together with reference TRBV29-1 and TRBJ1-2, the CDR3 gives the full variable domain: SAVISQKPSRDICQRGTSLTIQCQVDSQVTMMFWYRQQPGQSLTLIATANQGSEATYESGFVIDKFPISRPNLTFSTLTVSNMSPEDSSIYLCSVFDSLYGYTFGSGTRLTVV.

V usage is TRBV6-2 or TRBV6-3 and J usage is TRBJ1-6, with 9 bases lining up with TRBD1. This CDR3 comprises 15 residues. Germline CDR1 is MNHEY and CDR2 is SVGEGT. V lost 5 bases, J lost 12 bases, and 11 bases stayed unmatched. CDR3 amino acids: CASSIAGTGLEPLHF. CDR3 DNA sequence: TGTGCCAGCAGTATCGCCGGGACAGGGTTGGAACCCCTCCACTTT.

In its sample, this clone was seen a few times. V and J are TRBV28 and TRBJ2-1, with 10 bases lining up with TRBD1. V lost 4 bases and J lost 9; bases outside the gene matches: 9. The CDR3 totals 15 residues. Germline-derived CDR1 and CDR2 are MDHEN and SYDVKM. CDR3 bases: TGTGCCAGCAGTTACCGGGACAGGGGTACGGGTGAGCAGTTCTTC. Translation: CASSYRDRGTGEQFF.

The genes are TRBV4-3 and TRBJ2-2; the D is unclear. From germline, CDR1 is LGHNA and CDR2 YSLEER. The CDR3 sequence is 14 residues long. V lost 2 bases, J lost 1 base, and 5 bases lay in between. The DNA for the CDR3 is TGCGCCAGCAGCCAATATAGGAACACCGGGGAGCTGTTTTTT. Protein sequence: CASSQYRNTGELFF.

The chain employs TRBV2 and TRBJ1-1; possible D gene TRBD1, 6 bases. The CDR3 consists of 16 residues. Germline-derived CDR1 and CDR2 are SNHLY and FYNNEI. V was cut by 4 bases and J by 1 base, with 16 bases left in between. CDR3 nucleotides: TGTGCCAGCAGTGTCCAGGGGACCCCCGCGAACACTGAAGCTTTCTTT. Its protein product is CASSVQGTPANTEAFF.

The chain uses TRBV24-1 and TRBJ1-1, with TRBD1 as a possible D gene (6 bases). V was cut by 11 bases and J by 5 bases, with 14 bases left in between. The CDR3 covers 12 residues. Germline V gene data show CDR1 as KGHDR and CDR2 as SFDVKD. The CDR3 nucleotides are TGTGCCATAAGGGGGGGGTGGACTGAAGCTTTCTTT. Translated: CAIRGGWTEAFF.